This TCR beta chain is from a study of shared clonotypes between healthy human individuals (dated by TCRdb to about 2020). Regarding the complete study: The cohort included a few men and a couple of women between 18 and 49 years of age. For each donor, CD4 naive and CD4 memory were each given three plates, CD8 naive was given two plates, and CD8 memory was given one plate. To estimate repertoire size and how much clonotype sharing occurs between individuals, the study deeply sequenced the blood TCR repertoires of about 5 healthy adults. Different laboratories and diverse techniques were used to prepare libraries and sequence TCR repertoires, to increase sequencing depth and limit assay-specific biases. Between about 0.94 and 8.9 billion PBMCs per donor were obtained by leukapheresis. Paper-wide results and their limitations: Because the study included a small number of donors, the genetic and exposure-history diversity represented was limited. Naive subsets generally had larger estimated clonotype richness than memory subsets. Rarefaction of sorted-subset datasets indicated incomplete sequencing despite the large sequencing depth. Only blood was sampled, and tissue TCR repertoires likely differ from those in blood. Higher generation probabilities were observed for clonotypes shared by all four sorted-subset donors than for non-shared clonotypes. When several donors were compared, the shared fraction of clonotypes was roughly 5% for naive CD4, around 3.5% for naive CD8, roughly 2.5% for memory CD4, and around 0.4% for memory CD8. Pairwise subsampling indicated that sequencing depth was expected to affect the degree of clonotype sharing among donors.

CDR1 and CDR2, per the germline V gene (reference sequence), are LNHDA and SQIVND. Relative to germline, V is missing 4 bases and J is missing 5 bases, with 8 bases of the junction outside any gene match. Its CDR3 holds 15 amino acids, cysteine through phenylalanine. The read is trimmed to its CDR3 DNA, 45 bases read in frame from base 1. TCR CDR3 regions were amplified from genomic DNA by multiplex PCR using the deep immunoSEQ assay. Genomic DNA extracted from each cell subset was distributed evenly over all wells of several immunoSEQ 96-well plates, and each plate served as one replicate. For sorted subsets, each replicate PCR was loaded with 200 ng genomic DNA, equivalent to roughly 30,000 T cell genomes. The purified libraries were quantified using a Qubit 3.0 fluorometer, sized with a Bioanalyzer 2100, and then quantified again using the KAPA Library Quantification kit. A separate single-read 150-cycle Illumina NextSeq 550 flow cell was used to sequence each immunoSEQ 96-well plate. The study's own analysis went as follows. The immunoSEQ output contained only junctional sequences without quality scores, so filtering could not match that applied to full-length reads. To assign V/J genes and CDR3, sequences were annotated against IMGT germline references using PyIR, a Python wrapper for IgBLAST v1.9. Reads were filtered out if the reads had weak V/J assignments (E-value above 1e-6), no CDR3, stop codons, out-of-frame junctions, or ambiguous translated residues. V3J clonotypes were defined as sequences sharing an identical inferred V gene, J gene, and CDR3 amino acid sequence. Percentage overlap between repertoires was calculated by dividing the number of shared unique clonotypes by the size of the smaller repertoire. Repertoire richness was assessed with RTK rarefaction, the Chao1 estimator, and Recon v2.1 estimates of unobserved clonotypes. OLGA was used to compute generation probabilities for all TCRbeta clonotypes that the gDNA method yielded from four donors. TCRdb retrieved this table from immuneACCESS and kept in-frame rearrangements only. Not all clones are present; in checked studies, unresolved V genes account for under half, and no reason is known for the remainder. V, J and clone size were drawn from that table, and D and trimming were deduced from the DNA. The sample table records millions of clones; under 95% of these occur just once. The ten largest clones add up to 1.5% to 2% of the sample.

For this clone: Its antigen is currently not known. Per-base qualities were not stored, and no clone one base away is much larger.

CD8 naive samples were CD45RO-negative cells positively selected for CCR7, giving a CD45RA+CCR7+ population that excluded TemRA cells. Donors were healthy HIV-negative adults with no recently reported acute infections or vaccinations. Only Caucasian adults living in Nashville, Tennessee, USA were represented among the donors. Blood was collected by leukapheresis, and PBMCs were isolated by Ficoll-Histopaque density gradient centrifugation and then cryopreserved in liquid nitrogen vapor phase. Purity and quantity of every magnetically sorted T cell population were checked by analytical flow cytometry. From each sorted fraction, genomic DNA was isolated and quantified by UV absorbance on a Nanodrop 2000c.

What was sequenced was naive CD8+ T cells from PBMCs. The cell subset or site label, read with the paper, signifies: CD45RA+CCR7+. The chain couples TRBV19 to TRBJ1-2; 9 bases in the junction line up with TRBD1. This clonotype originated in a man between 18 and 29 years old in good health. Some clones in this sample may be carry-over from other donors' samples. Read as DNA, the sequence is TGTGCCAGTAGTAGGACCGGGACAGGGTCTTATGGCTACACCTTC. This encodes CASSRTGTGSYGYTF.